Described below is a single TCR beta chain sequence and its context. From blood CD8+ and CD4+ T cells, TCR beta sequences were generated. This entry belongs to a study of CD8 T cells in Susac syndrome. Per germline, CDR1 SEHNR and CDR2 FQNEAQ (reference sequence). This CDR3 is built from 14 residues. V shed 5 bases, J shed 5 bases, and the junction held 3 bases outside the gene matches. RNA in amounts of roughly 0.45 to 1 ug was reverse transcribed with random hexamers. TCR beta CDR3 was amplified by immunoSEQ covering 54 Vbeta and 13 Jbeta. TCRdb fed the immunoSEQ multiplex PCR reads into MiXCR, producing one record per CDR3 protein. In the table there are some 180,000 distinct CDR3 sequences, just under 95% of which are singletons.

Material for sequencing was CD4+ T cells from PBMCs. The clonotype originates from a human donor in good health. This sequence joins TRBV7-9 and TRBJ2-3; 11 nucleotides align to TRBD2. The CDR3 here is CASSELAGGDTQYF. In nucleotides, the CDR3 is TGTGCCAGCAGCGAGCTAGCGGGAGGAGATACGCAGTATTTT.